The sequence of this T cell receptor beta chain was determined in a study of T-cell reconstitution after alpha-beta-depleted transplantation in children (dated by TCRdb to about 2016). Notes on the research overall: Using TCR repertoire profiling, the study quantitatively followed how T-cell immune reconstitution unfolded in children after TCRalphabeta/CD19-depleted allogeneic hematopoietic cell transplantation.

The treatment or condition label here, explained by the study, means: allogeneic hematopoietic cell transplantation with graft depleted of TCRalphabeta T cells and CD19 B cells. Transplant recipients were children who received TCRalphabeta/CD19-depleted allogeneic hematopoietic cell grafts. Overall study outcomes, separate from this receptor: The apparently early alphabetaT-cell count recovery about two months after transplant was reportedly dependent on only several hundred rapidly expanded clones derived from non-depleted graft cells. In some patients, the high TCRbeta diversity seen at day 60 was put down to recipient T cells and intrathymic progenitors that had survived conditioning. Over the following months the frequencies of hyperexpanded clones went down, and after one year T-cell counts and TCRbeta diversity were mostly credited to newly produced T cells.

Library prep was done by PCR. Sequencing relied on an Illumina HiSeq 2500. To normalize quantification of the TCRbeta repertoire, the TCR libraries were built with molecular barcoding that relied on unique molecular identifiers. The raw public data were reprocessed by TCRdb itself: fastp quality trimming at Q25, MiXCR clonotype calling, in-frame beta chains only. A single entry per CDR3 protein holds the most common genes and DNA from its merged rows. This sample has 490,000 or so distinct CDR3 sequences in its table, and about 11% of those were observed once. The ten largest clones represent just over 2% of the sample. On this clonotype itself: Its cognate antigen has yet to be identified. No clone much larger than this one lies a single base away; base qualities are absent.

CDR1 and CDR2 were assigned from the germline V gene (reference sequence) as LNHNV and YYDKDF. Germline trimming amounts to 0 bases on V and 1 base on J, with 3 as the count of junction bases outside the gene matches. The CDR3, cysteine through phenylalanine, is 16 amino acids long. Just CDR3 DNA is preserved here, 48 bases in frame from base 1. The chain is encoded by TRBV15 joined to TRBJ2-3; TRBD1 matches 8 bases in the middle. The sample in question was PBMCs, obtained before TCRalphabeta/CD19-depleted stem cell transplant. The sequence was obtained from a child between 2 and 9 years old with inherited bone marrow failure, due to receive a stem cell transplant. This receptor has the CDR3 CATSRDQGAGTDTQYF. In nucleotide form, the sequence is TGTGCCACCAGCAGAGATCAGGGGGCTGGCACAGATACGCAGTATTTT.